This TCR beta chain was captured by sequencing in a study of T cell responses to AZD1222 COVID-19 vaccine. General observations from the study: Clonal diversity was possibly underestimated; the donors were predominantly white British and more often female. Within unmutated variant regions lay the reported targets of nearly half of spike-specific TCRs. Without day 14 samples, only post-peak T cell repertoires were studied. Spike-specific TCR breadth and depth went up after people got two AZD1222 doses.

Trimming at V came to 0 bases and at J to 5 bases, leaving 3 bases not matched to a gene. Germline lookup yields CDR1 MNHEY and CDR2 SVGAGI. This CDR3 spans 15 amino acids. Method: immunoSEQ multiplex PCR; TCRdb's copy keeps in-frame clones and lacks some. The data hold some 140,000 clones, with around 90% observed a single time. Notes on this clone: Its antigen is still unknown.

The TCR was taken from an adult in good health. The V call is TRBV6-5, the J call TRBJ2-7; 11 bases align to TRBD2. This material consisted of peripheral blood, taken on day 0 of AZD1222 vaccination. In nucleotides, the CDR3 is TGTGCCAGCAGTTACTCGAGACTAGCGGGGAACGAGCAGTACTTC. It yields the protein CASSYSRLAGNEQYF.